The next 27 T cell receptor beta chains were all read from a single sample in a study of T cell responses to AZD1222 COVID-19 vaccine. The method was immunoSEQ multiplex PCR; TCRdb's version includes in-frame clones alone and lacks a portion of them. Of 150,000 or so clones listed, roughly 80% are singletons. The sample was peripheral blood, taken on day 0 of MenACWY control vaccination. The source is an adult in good health.

J is TRBJ1-3 and V is TRBV18; D may be TRBD1 (5 bases). This CDR3 has 15 residues. CDR1 and CDR2 from the germline V gene are KGHSH and LQKENI. The ends were cut back, 3 bases at V and 4 bases at J, with 13 bases in the middle. CDR3 sequence: CASSPGGHLGNTIYF. The CDR3, as DNA: TGTGCCAGCTCACCTGGCGGACACCTAGGAAACACCATATATTTT.

The chain links TRBV18 to TRBJ1-5; TRBD1 matches at 8 bases. Germline-derived CDR1 and CDR2 are KGHSH and LQKENI. The J segment lost 7 bases and the V segment lost 6 bases, leaving 11 bases of the junction unmatched. CDR3 length: 15 amino acids. The CDR3 nucleotides are TGTGCCAGCTCCTTACAGGGGGGGAGAGGCCAGCCCCAGCATTTT. It encodes CASSLQGGRGQPQHF.

The genes are TRBV6-5 and TRBJ1-2; TRBD1 might be the D (5 bases). CDR1 MNHEY and CDR2 SVGAGI come from the germline V gene. This CDR3 is built from 12 residues. V lost 8 bases and J 8 bases, leaving 15 bases between the germline ends. The CDR3 region is CASGGPTVGYTF. The CDR3 DNA follows: TGTGCCAGCGGGGGACCAACGGTGGGCTACACCTTC.

V is TRBV4-2 and J is TRBJ2-6; 8 nucleotides line up with TRBD1. Germline values: CDR1 LGHNA, CDR2 YNFKEQ. The CDR3 sequence is 19 residues long. With 4 bases clipped from V and 4 bases from J, the junction kept 15 bases outside the gene matches. CDR3: CASSRNVGQGTTGANVLTF. As DNA, the CDR3 is TGTGCCAGCAGCCGAAACGTCGGACAGGGAACGACCGGGGCCAACGTCCTGACTTTC.

The genes are TRBV19 and TRBJ1-6; tentatively, D is TRBD1 (6 bases). The CDR3 has 15 residues. Looked up from germline, CDR1 is LNHDA and CDR2 is SQIVND (reference sequence). V lost 7 bases and J lost 5, with 15 bases in between. This CDR3 reads CASNTGTHHNSPLHF. CDR3 DNA: TGTGCCAGTAATACCGGGACACATCATAATTCACCCCTCCACTTT.

This sequence joins TRBV5-5 and TRBJ2-1, with TRBD1 identical over 7 bases. This CDR3 is built from 15 residues. V gave up 0 bases and J gave up 7 bases; unmatched junction bases: 7. The germline CDR1 and CDR2 sequences are SGHKS and YYEKEE (reference sequence). The CDR3 DNA reads as TGTGCCAGCAGCTTGGGGCCAGGGGGTGGTAATGAGCAGTTCTTC. Protein product: CASSLGPGGGNEQFF.

Only a few counts were recorded for this clone. This chain links TRBV29-1 with TRBJ1-1; D perhaps matches TRBD1 (6 bases). In germline, CDR1 is SQVTM, CDR2 ANQGSEA. The V and J ends lost 2 bases and 6 bases respectively, with 10 bases between them. The CDR3 loop spans 12 amino acids. The CDR3 DNA follows: TGCAGCGTTGAAAGGGGGGGCGCTGAAGCTTTCTTT. This encodes CSVERGGAEAFF.

CDR3 nucleotides: TGTGCCAGCTCACAAACAGGGATTAATGAAAAACTGTTTTTT. Its protein product is CASSQTGINEKLFF. The rearrangement links TRBV18 to TRBJ1-4, with D possibly TRBD1 on 6 matching bases. The ends were cut back, 4 bases at V and 4 bases at J, with 10 bases in the middle. CDR1 is KGHSH and CDR2 is LQKENI in the germline V gene. This CDR3 comprises 14 residues.

The rearrangement uses TRBV19 and TRBJ1-2; D uncertain. Germline V gene sequence: CDR1 LNHDA, CDR2 SQIVND (reference sequence). Trimming shortened V by 4 bases and J by 5 bases, and 17 bases separated the two germline ends. The length of the CDR3 is 15 residues. The CDR3 is CASSTHRRFRYGYTF. CDR3 nucleotide sequence: TGTGCCAGTAGTACCCACCGGAGGTTTCGGTATGGCTACACCTTC.

The chain combines TRBV10-1 with TRBJ1-2; the D gene is possibly TRBD1 (6 bases). The CDR3 contains 17 residues. The germline V gene encodes CDR1 WNHNN and CDR2 SYGVQD (reference sequence). Trimming took 6 bases from V and 1 from J, leaving 21 bases between them. The CDR3 region has the DNA TGCGCCAGCAGGGGGGTACGGGGGCGAAGACATAACTATGGCTACACCTTC. It encodes CASRGVRGRRHNYGYTF.

The chain combines TRBV7-2 with TRBJ1-6, with D hard to call. Germline V lookup: CDR1 SGHTA, CDR2 FQGNSA. CDR3 length equals 13 residues. Trimming shortened V by 0 bases and J by 8 bases, and 5 bases separated the two germline ends. The CDR3 spells CASSLASDSPLHF. CDR3 DNA sequence: TGTGCCAGCAGCTTAGCCTCAGATTCACCCCTCCACTTT.

This chain connects TRBV28 to TRBJ2-5; 8 nucleotides agree with TRBD2. Germline lookup yields CDR1 MDHEN and CDR2 SYDVKM. This CDR3 comprises 16 residues. Germline trimming cut 6 bases from V and 1 base from J; bases unmatched to any gene: 10. The CDR3 coding sequence is TGTGCCAGCAGCTCCTTAGTTAGCGGGGCCCAAGAGACCCAGTACTTC. Protein product: CASSSLVSGAQETQYF.

This clone occurred a few times. This chain links TRBV9 with TRBJ2-1; D possibly corresponds to TRBD2 (7 bases). V was shortened by 0 bases and J by 2 bases, with 12 bases between the two germline ends. CDR1 SGDLS and CDR2 YYNGEE come from the germline V gene. CDR3 size: 16 residues. The CDR3 here is CASSVGGGGPYNEQFF. The CDR3 coding sequence is TGTGCCAGCAGCGTAGGGGGCGGGGGCCCCTACAATGAGCAGTTCTTC.

This clone was found once. J is TRBJ1-1 and V is TRBV27, with D possibly being TRBD1 (6 bases). The CDR3 runs to 14 residues. Trimming cost V 10 bases and J 7 bases, with 22 bases left between them. Per the germline V gene, CDR1 is MNHEY and CDR2 is SMNVEV (reference sequence). CDR3 bases: TGTGCCACCGACGGCGACAGGATCGTAGGTGAAGCTTTCTTT. It codes for CATDGDRIVGEAFF.

The chain recombines TRBV6-1 with TRBJ1-2, with a possible D match to TRBD1 (5 bases). Germline CDR1 and CDR2: MNHNS and SASEGT. V was cut by 4 bases and J by 4 bases, with 28 bases left in between. This CDR3 comprises 19 residues. The CDR3 nucleotides read TGTGCCAGCAGTGGAGGTCTCGGGGCGCCCTCAGGGCGGGCCTATGGCTACACCTTC. It translates to CASSGGLGAPSGRAYGYTF.

V usage is TRBV10-1 and J usage is TRBJ2-5, with 9 bases fitting TRBD1. Trimming at V came to 4 bases and at J to 7 bases, leaving 7 bases not matched to a gene. Germline V gives CDR1 WNHNN, CDR2 SYGVQD (reference sequence). The CDR3 is 14 residues long. The CDR3 DNA reads TGCGCCAGCAGTGCCGGGACAGGGAGTGCGACCCAGTACTTC. Translation: CASSAGTGSATQYF.

This clone showed up just once. The chain employs TRBV5-1 and TRBJ2-7; a weak D match, TRBD1 (6 bases). The CDR3 totals 16 residues. Germline CDR1 SGHRS, CDR2 YFSETQ. The V end was cut by 4 bases, the J end by 0 bases, with 17 bases between. This CDR3 reads CASSPSTGIVSYEQYF. CDR3 in DNA: TGCGCCAGCAGCCCTTCGACAGGTATTGTCTCCTACGAGCAGTACTTC.

V usage is TRBV18 and J usage is TRBJ1-2; D remains ambiguous. CDR1 is KGHSH, CDR2 LQKENI, per germline. V was pared by 2 bases and J by 8 bases, with 12 bases between. The CDR3 totals 13 residues. CDR3: CASSPKRVGGYTF. The CDR3 DNA reads as TGTGCCAGCTCACCAAAGAGGGTAGGAGGCTACACCTTC.

V gene TRBV5-8 combines with J gene TRBJ2-2; D might be TRBD2 (6 bases). The CDR3 loop spans 15 amino acids. V was trimmed by 1 base and J by 1 base, leaving 8 bases between them. Looked up from germline, CDR1 is SGHTS and CDR2 is YDEGEE. This CDR3 is CASSLRGMNTGELFF. The CDR3 coding sequence is TGTGCCAGCAGCTTGCGGGGGATGAACACCGGGGAGCTGTTTTTT.

The gene calls are TRBV6-5 and TRBJ2-7; maybe TRBD1 (6 bases). Deletions cut 8 bases from V and 4 bases from J, with 15 bases between. CDR3 length equals 13 residues. Germline assignment: CDR1 MNHEY and CDR2 SVGAGI. The CDR3 sequence: CASGGLGNYEQYV. CDR3 DNA sequence: TGTGCCAGCGGGGGCCTCGGGAATTACGAGCAGTACGTC.

This chain connects TRBV30 to TRBJ2-3; D is uncertain. V dropped 1 base and J dropped 4 bases, with 3 bases sitting between them. From germline, CDR1 is GTSNPN and CDR2 SVGIG (reference sequence). The CDR3 covers 11 residues. CDR3 loop: CAWSGADTQYF. DNA of the CDR3: TGTGCCTGGAGTGGCGCAGATACGCAGTATTTT.

The gene calls are TRBV5-6 and TRBJ1-2; D remains unclear. Germline assignment: CDR1 SGHDT and CDR2 YYEEEE. V shed 1 base and J shed 2 bases, with 12 bases lying between them. The CDR3 spans 15 residues. DNA of the CDR3: TGTGCCAGCAGCTTGAGGGTCGGGAGGAACTATGGCTACACCTTC. The encoded protein is CASSLRVGRNYGYTF. Full variable domain (outside the CDR3, taken from reference TRBV5-6 and TRBJ1-2): DAGVTQSPTHLIKTRGQQVTLRCSPKSGHDTVSWYQQALGQGPQFIFQYYEEEERQRGNFPDRFSGHQFPNYSSELNVNALLLGDSALYLCASSLRVGRNYGYTFGSGTRLTVV.

This chain connects TRBV6-5 to TRBJ1-2, with D possibly TRBD1 on 5 matching bases. The CDR3 covers 16 residues. The V end lost 2 bases, the J end lost 0 bases, and 13 bases lay between the germline ends. The germline V gene has CDR1 MNHEY and CDR2 SVGAGI. CDR3 sequence (DNA): TGTGCCAGCAGTTACAACCCGACAGTAACTAACTATGGCTACACCTTC. Protein product: CASSYNPTVTNYGYTF.

The CDR3 reads CASSLLAAPGSYNEQFF. DNA for the CDR3: TGCGCCAGCAGCTTGTTAGCTGCCCCCGGCTCCTACAATGAGCAGTTCTTC. V and J are TRBV5-1 and TRBJ2-1; no definite D call. Between the trimmed V and J ends, which lost 1 base and 0 bases, there was a span of 14 bases. CDR1 is SGHRS and CDR2 is YFSETQ in the germline V gene. The CDR3 loop spans 17 amino acids. Based on the CDR3 plus reference TRBV5-1 and TRBJ2-1, the full variable domain is KAGVTQTPRYLIKTRGQQVTLSCSPISGHRSVSWYQQTPGQGLQFLFEYFSETQRNKGNFPGRFSGRQFSNSRSEMNVSTLELGDSALYLCASSLLAAPGSYNEQFFGPGTRLTVL.

This rearrangement joins TRBV5-6 to TRBJ1-2; D is unclear. Germline V lookup: CDR1 SGHDT, CDR2 YYEEEE. This CDR3 comprises 13 residues. V shed 7 bases and J shed 4 bases, with 14 bases lying between them. The CDR3 coding sequence is TGTGCCAGCGCCCGACGGAGACTCTATGGCTACACCTTC. Amino acid sequence: CASARRRLYGYTF.

The chain recombines TRBV4-1 with TRBJ1-6; possibly TRBD1 for D (6 bases). This CDR3 spans 18 amino acids. Trimming removed 3 bases at V and 5 bases at J, with 20 bases between. Germline assignment: CDR1 MGHRA and CDR2 YSYEKL. CDR3 DNA: TGCGCCAGCAGCCATACGTGGGGCCGGGACACACATAATTCACCCCTCCACTTT. It yields the protein CASSHTWGRDTHNSPLHF.

The chain has TRBV7-9 and TRBJ1-2; no definite D call. Germline V CDR1 and CDR2: SEHNR, FQNEAQ (reference sequence). V lost 4 bases, J lost 4 bases, and 10 bases lay in between. The CDR3 sequence is 13 residues long. CDR3 DNA sequence: TGTGCCAGCAGCTCCACGCAGAGCTATGGCTACACCTTC. It yields the protein CASSSTQSYGYTF.